A selection of T cell receptor beta chains follows, all from one sample in a study of blood T cell repertoires in COVID-19. The protocol was immunoSEQ multiplex PCR, while the TCRdb copy is restricted to in-frame clones and leaves out a portion. The data show 200,000 or so clones, just under 90% seen once. Sequencing input: peripheral blood. All receptors come from a man aged 25 to 45 with COVID-19, enrolled during active disease. Each CDR3 is given with its conserved first and last residue. The D gene is left open where the match is weak. Clone size is stated in some rows and not others, as once, few, many or a class when expanded.

13	TRBV19	NA	TRBD2	TRBJ2-2	CASSKPSGVELFF	TGTGCCAGTAGTAAGCCTAGCGGGGTAGAGCTGTTTTTT
13	TRBV7-2	NA	TRBD1	TRBJ2-7	CASSSLITGQAAF	TGTGCCAGCAGCTCCCTGATTACGGGACAGGCTGCCTTC
15	TRBV28	NA	TRBD1	TRBJ2-7	CASSDAQGSRYEQYF	TGTGCCAGCAGCGACGCACAGGGGTCTCGATACGAGCAGTACTTC
14	TRBV5-1	NA	TRBD1	TRBJ1-1	CASSPGTGGTEAFF	TGCGCCAGCAGCCCCGGGACAGGCGGTACTGAAGCTTTCTTT
17	TRBV4-2	NA	TRBD2	TRBJ2-3	CASSQEGASGGTDTQYF	TGTGCCAGCAGCCAAGAAGGGGCTAGCGGGGGGACAGATACGCAGTATTTT
15	TRBV7-6	NA	TRBD1	TRBJ1-2	CASSSGGQPNYGYTF	TGTGCCAGCAGCTCAGGGGGCCAACCGAACTATGGCTACACCTTC
15	TRBV14	NA	TRBD2	TRBJ2-1	CASSPWSGGDNEQFF	TGTGCCAGCAGCCCGTGGAGCGGGGGGGACAATGAGCAGTTCTTC
14	TRBV30	NA	NA	TRBJ2-7	CAWSDHHRAREQYF	TGTGCCTGGAGTGACCACCACAGGGCCCGCGAGCAGTACTTC
14	TRBV3-1/TRBV3-2	NA	NA	TRBJ1-4	CASSQTGVGEKLFF	TGTGCCAGCAGCCAGACCGGGGTGGGAGAAAAACTGTTTTTT
16	TRBV5-1	NA	NA	TRBJ2-3	CASSRPPPTGSDTQYF	TGCGCCAGCAGCCGACCACCCCCGACAGGTTCAGATACGCAGTATTTT
12	TRBV13	NA	TRBD1	TRBJ2-7	CAGGQGAYEQYF	TGTGCCGGGGGACAGGGGGCCTACGAGCAGTACTTC
13	TRBV6-2/TRBV6-3	NA	TRBD1	TRBJ1-2	CASSLQGDYGYTF	TGTGCCAGCAGTCTGCAGGGGGACTATGGCTACACCTTC
13	TRBV19	NA	TRBD1	TRBJ1-1	CATKTGVNTEAFF	TGTGCCACGAAAACAGGGGTGAACACTGAAGCTTTCTTT
15	TRBV5-1	NA	NA	TRBJ2-1	CASSLGGTPNNEQFF	TGCGCCAGCAGCTTGGGGGGGACTCCGAACAATGAGCAGTTCTTC
16	TRBV7-9	NA	TRBD1	TRBJ1-5	CASSPGGQGRNQPQHF	TGTGCCAGCAGCCCAGGGGGGCAGGGAAGGAATCAGCCCCAGCATTTT
16	TRBV7-3	NA	TRBD2	TRBJ2-3	CASSSTSGASTDTQYF	TGTGCCAGCAGCTCGACTAGCGGGGCTAGCACAGATACGCAGTATTTT
13	TRBV18	NA	NA	TRBJ2-7	CASSAQQGYEQYF	TGTGCCAGCTCAGCCCAACAGGGCTACGAGCAGTACTTC
13	TRBV14	NA	NA	TRBJ2-1	CASSQVTYNEQFF	TGTGCCAGCAGCCAAGTAACCTACAATGAGCAGTTCTTC
15	TRBV28	once	TRBD1	TRBJ2-7	CASSLWTGSTYEQYF	TGTGCCAGCAGTTTATGGACAGGGAGTACCTACGAGCAGTACTTC
15	TRBV27	NA	NA	TRBJ1-6	CASSLWLQGNSPLHF	TGTGCCAGCAGTTTATGGCTACAGGGTAATTCACCCCTCCACTTT
14	TRBV12-5	NA	TRBD1	TRBJ2-1	CASGLGTGEREQFF	TGTGCTAGTGGTTTGGGCACAGGGGAACGGGAGCAGTTCTTC
14	TRBV6-6	NA	TRBD1	TRBJ1-2	CASSYDRGLAGYTF	TGTGCCAGCAGCTACGACAGGGGGCTGGCTGGCTACACCTTC
16	TRBV20-1	NA	TRBD1	TRBJ1-3	CSASRGQAHSGNTIYF	TGCAGTGCTAGTAGGGGACAGGCCCACTCTGGAAACACCATATATTTT
13	TRBV4-2	NA	NA	TRBJ1-4	CASDGGGYEKLFF	TGTGCCAGCGACGGGGGGGGATATGAAAAACTGTTTTTT
13	TRBV6-5	NA	NA	TRBJ1-2	CASSYTGSMVYTF	TGTGCCAGCAGTTACACAGGTTCTATGGTCTACACCTTC
16	TRBV6-5	NA	NA	TRBJ1-1	CASSYSSQAVNTEAFF	TGTGCCAGCAGTTACTCGAGCCAGGCCGTAAACACTGAAGCTTTCTTT
16	TRBV7-3	once	TRBD2	TRBJ2-1	CASSLTSGRVYNEQFF	TGTGCCAGCAGCTTAACTAGCGGGAGAGTATATAATGAGCAGTTCTTC
12	TRBV7-9	NA	NA	TRBJ1-2	CASSWGREGYTF	TGTGCCAGCAGCTGGGGGCGAGAGGGCTACACCTTC
16	TRBV10-3	NA	NA	TRBJ1-2	CAISDKEVQEVDGYTF	TGTGCCATCAGTGATAAGGAGGTTCAGGAAGTAGATGGCTACACCTTC
16	TRBV30	NA	TRBD2	TRBJ2-5	CAWGTSGSWYQETQYF	TGTGCCTGGGGGACTAGCGGGAGCTGGTATCAAGAGACCCAGTACTTC
14	TRBV24-1	NA	TRBD1	TRBJ2-7	CATSEADRTYEQYF	TGTGCCACCAGTGAGGCGGACAGGACCTACGAGCAGTACTTC
17	TRBV7-8	NA	TRBD2	TRBJ2-2	CASSLAGTSQNTGELFF	TGTGCCAGCAGCTTAGCGGGGACTAGCCAGAACACCGGGGAGCTGTTTTTT
15	TRBV9	NA	NA	TRBJ1-1	CASSPGVAQNTEAFF	TGTGCCAGCAGCCCCGGGGTGGCCCAGAACACTGAAGCTTTCTTT
16	TRBV7-6	NA	TRBD1	TRBJ2-5	CASSLDRGIDQETQYF	TGTGCCAGCAGCCTTGACAGGGGTATAGATCAAGAGACCCAGTACTTC
15	TRBV7-7	NA	TRBD2	TRBJ2-5	CASSSRIAGQETQYF	TGTGCCAGCAGCTCACGTATAGCGGGGCAAGAGACCCAGTACTTC
13	TRBV27	NA	NA	TRBJ1-2	CASRPTGNYGYTF	TGTGCCAGCCGGCCAACGGGAAACTATGGCTACACCTTC
14	TRBV5-5	NA	TRBD1	TRBJ2-7	CASSDDRATYEQYF	TGTGCCAGCAGCGACGACAGGGCCACCTACGAGCAGTACTTC